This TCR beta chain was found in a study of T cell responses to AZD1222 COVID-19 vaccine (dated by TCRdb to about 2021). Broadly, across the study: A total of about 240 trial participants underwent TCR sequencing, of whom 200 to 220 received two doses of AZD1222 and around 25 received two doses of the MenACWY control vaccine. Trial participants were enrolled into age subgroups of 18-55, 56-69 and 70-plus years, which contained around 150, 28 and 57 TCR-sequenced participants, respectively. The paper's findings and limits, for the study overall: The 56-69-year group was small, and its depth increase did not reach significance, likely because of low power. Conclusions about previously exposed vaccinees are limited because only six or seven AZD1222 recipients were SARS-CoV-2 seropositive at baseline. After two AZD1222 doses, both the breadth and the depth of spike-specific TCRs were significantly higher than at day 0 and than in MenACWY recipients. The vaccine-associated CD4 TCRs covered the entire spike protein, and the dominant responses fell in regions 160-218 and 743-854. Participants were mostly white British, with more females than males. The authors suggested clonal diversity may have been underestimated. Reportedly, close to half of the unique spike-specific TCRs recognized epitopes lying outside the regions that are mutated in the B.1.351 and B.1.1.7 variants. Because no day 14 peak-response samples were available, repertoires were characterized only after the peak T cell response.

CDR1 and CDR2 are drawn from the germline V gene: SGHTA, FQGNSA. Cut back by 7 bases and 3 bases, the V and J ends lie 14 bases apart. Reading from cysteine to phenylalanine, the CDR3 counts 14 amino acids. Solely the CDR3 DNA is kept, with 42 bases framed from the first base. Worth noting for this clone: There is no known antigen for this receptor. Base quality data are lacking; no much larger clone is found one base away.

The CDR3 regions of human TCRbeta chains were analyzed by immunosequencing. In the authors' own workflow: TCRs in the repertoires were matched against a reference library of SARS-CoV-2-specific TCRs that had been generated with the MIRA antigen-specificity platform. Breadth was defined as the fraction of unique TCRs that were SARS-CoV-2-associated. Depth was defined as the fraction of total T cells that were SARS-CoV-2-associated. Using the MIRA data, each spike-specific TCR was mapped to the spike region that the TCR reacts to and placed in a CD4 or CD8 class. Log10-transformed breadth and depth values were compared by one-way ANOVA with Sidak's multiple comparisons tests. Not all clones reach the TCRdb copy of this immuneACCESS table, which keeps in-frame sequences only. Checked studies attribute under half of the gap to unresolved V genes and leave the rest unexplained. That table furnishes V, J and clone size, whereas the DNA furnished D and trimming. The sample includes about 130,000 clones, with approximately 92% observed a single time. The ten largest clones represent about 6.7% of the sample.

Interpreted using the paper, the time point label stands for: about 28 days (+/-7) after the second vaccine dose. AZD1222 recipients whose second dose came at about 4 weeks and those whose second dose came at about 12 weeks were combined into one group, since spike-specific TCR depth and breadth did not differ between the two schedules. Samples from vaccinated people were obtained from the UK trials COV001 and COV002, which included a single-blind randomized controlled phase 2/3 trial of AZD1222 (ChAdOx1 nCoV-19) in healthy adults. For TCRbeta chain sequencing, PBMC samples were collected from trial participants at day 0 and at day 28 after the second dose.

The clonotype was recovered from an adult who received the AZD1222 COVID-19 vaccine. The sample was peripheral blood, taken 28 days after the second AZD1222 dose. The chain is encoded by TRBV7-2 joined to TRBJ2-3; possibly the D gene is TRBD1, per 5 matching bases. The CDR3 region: CASIVRVGTDTQYF. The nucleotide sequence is TGTGCCAGCATCGTCAGGGTTGGGACAGATACGCAGTATTTT.